This TCR beta chain was documented in a study of T-cell memory formation after mild COVID-19. In the study overall: The two donors had largely donor-specific TCR clusters. Study results and caveats: The pre-infection memory compartment contained some responding clones, suggesting cross-reactive memory joined. CD4/CD8 balance held among clones contracting day 15 to 85, and later expanders leaned CD4+. CD4+ contracting clones were found mainly in CM and EM, and CD8+ ones in EMRA.

TCRdb reanalysed the 5' RACE reads using MiXCR and keeps one entry per CDR3 protein. In the table there are 160,000 or so distinct CDR3 sequences, roughly 28% of which are singletons. The germline gives CDR1 MNHNY, CDR2 SVGAGI (reference sequence). The CDR3 covers 16 residues. V shed 2 bases and J shed 5 bases, with 19 bases lying between them. Comment on this clonotype: Its target is not known.

The sequenced sample was PBMCs or a T cell subset sorted from them (not recorded which). The chain carries TRBV6-6 and TRBJ2-7; possibly TRBD1 or TRBD2 for D (6 bases each). The receptor's source is an adult woman who had mild COVID-19 (a few samples of this study predate the infection). Cell type and time point are not known. The CDR3 DNA sequence: TGTGCCAGCAGTTACCCCCCCCCTAGTGGGGGGCACGAGCAGTACTTC. Its translation: CASSYPPPSGGHEQYF.